This entry concerns a single T cell receptor beta chain. This entry comes from a study of blood T cell repertoires in COVID-19. The wider study: Samples came from the United States, Italy and Spain, spanning acute and convalescent COVID-19. PBMCs, B-cell-depleted T cells, or T cells provided the cDNA or gDNA that made up the material.

Germline V gives CDR1 SGHRS, CDR2 YFSETQ. This CDR3 has 14 residues. V was trimmed by 3 bases and J by 1 base, leaving 9 bases between them. Original analysis: How many nucleated cells were present was estimated from reference gene primer amplification. The assay was immunoSEQ multiplex PCR, and TCRdb's table has in-frame clones only and misses some. That table gives V, J and clone size, and the DNA gave D and trimming. The data show about 350,000 clones, approximately 87% seen once. The chain joins TRBV5-1 to TRBJ2-3; possibly TRBD2 for D (6 bases). The receptor was derived from a woman in her 50s with COVID-19, enrolled during active disease. The sample consisted of peripheral blood. This chain's CDR3 is CASSSERGTDTQYF. CDR3 sequence (DNA): TGCGCCAGCAGCTCAGAGCGGGGCACAGATACGCAGTATTTT.